A selection of T cell receptor beta chains follows, all from one sample in a study of cytomegalovirus exposure and HLA in healthy donors. Clones were read by immunoSEQ multiplex PCR, and TCRdb kept only the in-frame ones, dropping some. The table lists roughly 100,000 clones, approximately 68% of them singletons. The specimen sequenced was PBMCs. These receptors were collected from a woman between 50 and 59 years old in good health and CMV-seropositive. Both conserved end residues are part of each CDR3. Each record gives: V gene, CDR3 length, D gene, J gene, clone size, CDR3 protein, CDR3 DNA. The D gene is left open where the match is weak. Size tells how often a clone was seen (once, few, many) or the class of an expanded clone, and some rows leave it out.

TRBV18	14	NA	TRBJ1-1	NA	CASSPATGNTEAFF	TGTGCCAGCTCCCCGGCGACAGGTAACACTGAAGCTTTCTTT
TRBV28	15	TRBD2	TRBJ2-1	once	CATLWGGDGYNEQFF	TGTGCCACCCTTTGGGGGGGGGATGGCTACAATGAGCAGTTCTTC
TRBV4-1	17	NA	TRBJ2-3	NA	CASSQEFTGDMADTQYF	TGCGCCAGCAGCCAAGAGTTTACGGGGGATATGGCAGATACGCAGTATTTT
TRBV19	12	NA	TRBJ2-5	NA	CASRGVGETQYF	TGTGCCAGTCGCGGGGTTGGAGAGACCCAGTACTTC
TRBV28	13	NA	TRBJ2-3	NA	CASSPTGTDTQYF	TGTGCCAGCAGTCCGACAGGAACAGATACGCAGTATTTT
TRBV4-3	21	TRBD2	TRBJ2-3	NA	CASSQSPLAGTSGTITDTQYF	TGCGCCAGCAGCCAATCCCCCCTGGCCGGGACTAGCGGGACAATCACAGATACGCAGTATTTT
TRBV6-6	14	NA	TRBJ2-7	NA	CASSYSQNSYEQYF	TGTGCCAGCAGTTACAGTCAGAACTCCTACGAGCAGTACTTC
TRBV6-6	13	TRBD1	TRBJ2-1	NA	CASGQGAYNEQFF	TGTGCCAGTGGACAGGGCGCCTACAATGAGCAGTTCTTC
TRBV21-1	15	NA	TRBJ2-7	NA	CASTNRTAQKGEQYF	TGTGCCAGCACCAACCGGACAGCCCAAAAGGGGGAGCAGTACTTC
TRBV5-1	16	NA	TRBJ2-3	NA	CASSLADSPSTDTQYF	TGCGCCAGCAGCTTGGCGGACAGCCCTAGCACAGATACGCAGTATTTT
TRBV11-3	12	NA	TRBJ2-3	once	CASSLTGDTQYF	TGTGCCAGCAGCTTAACAGGAGATACGCAGTATTTT
TRBV5-4	13	TRBD1	TRBJ2-1	NA	CASSFGTVNEQFF	TGTGCCAGCAGCTTTGGGACAGTCAATGAGCAGTTCTTC
TRBV19	13	TRBD2	TRBJ2-1	NA	CASSGSGGDEQFF	TGTGCCAGTAGTGGTAGCGGGGGGGATGAGCAGTTCTTC
TRBV10-3	13	TRBD1	TRBJ1-2	NA	CAISRDRGNGYTF	TGTGCCATCAGCCGAGACAGGGGAAATGGCTACACCTTC
TRBV5-1	13	TRBD1	TRBJ1-1	NA	CASSLSTGGKAFF	TGCGCCAGCAGCTTATCGACAGGGGGCAAAGCTTTCTTT
TRBV7-8	14	TRBD1	TRBJ1-2	NA	CASSIGQDSYGYTF	TGTGCCAGCAGCATCGGACAGGATTCCTATGGCTACACCTTC
TRBV28	13	TRBD1	TRBJ1-4	NA	CASSDRAHEKLFF	TGTGCCAGCAGTGACAGGGCCCATGAAAAACTGTTTTTT
TRBV19	15	TRBD2	TRBJ2-3	NA	CASSIGTSGTDTQYF	TGTGCCAGTAGTATAGGCACTAGCGGCACAGATACGCAGTATTTT
TRBV11-2	15	NA	TRBJ2-7	NA	CASSLEETITYEQYF	TGTGCCAGCAGCTTAGAGGAGACTATCACCTACGAGCAGTACTTC
TRBV28	16	NA	TRBJ1-5	once	CASSFGGLSSGQPQHF	TGTGCCAGCAGTTTCGGGGGGCTAAGCTCCGGACAGCCCCAGCATTTT
TRBV18	14	NA	TRBJ2-7	NA	CASSPRQDSYEQYF	TGTGCCAGCTCACCACGACAGGACTCCTACGAGCAGTACTTC
TRBV25-1	13	NA	TRBJ2-1	NA	CASSTQGGNEQFF	TGTGCCAGCAGCACGCAGGGTGGCAATGAGCAGTTCTTC
TRBV7-9	18	TRBD1	TRBJ1-5	many	CASSDDTGAEYSNQPQHF	TGTGCCAGCAGCGATGACACAGGGGCGGAGTATAGCAATCAGCCCCAGCATTTT
TRBV2	13	NA	TRBJ2-1	NA	CASTTERAGEQFF	TGTGCCAGCACCACAGAAAGAGCGGGTGAGCAGTTCTTC
TRBV19	16	TRBD1	TRBJ1-2	NA	CASRATGGYPNYGYTF	TGTGCCAGTAGGGCCACAGGGGGCTATCCTAACTATGGCTACACCTTC
TRBV9	14	NA	TRBJ2-1	NA	CASSVVGSRDEQFF	TGTGCCAGCAGCGTAGTCGGGTCTCGGGATGAGCAGTTCTTC
TRBV7-8	15	NA	TRBJ1-6	few	CASSRVETYNSPLHF	TGTGCCAGCAGCCGAGTTGAGACCTATAATTCACCCCTCCACTTT
TRBV6-1	16	NA	TRBJ1-2	many	CASSEAGPTGDYGYTF	TGTGCCAGCAGTGAAGCAGGGCCTACCGGGGACTATGGCTACACCTTC
TRBV6-8	17	TRBD2	TRBJ2-2	NA	CASSYQSLAGGLVELFF	TGTGCCAGCAGTTACCAATCCTTAGCGGGGGGGCTCGTGGAGCTGTTTTTT
TRBV21-1	15	NA	TRBJ1-5	NA	CASSLRTGNNQPQHF	TGTGCCAGCAGCCTCAGGACAGGGAACAATCAGCCCCAGCATTTT
TRBV28	15	TRBD1	TRBJ1-2	NA	CASSTNLDRNYGYTF	TGTGCCAGCAGTACAAACCTGGACAGGAACTATGGCTACACCTTC
TRBV29-1	14	TRBD2	TRBJ2-2	NA	CSVERGANTGELFF	TGCAGCGTTGAACGGGGGGCGAACACCGGGGAGCTGTTTTTT
TRBV5-6	15	TRBD2	TRBJ2-1	few	CASSSGLAEYNEQFF	TGTGCCAGCAGCTCGGGACTAGCGGAATACAATGAGCAGTTCTTC
TRBV6-1	12	TRBD1	TRBJ2-1	NA	CASSKGGPEQFF	TGTGCCAGCAGTAAAGGGGGCCCTGAGCAGTTCTTC
TRBV7-3	15	TRBD1	TRBJ2-1	NA	CASSRTGGAHNEQFF	TGTGCCAGCAGCAGGACAGGGGGCGCGCACAATGAGCAGTTCTTC
TRBV10-3	13	TRBD2	TRBJ2-7	NA	CAISGLAGVEQYF	TGTGCCATCAGTGGACTAGCGGGGGTGGAGCAGTACTTC
TRBV5-1	15	NA	TRBJ2-1	NA	CASSLASGYGYEQFF	TGCGCCAGCAGCTTGGCAAGCGGTTACGGATATGAGCAGTTCTTC
TRBV28	14	NA	TRBJ2-7	NA	CASSSPGEFYEQYF	TGTGCCAGCAGTTCCCCGGGGGAATTCTACGAGCAGTACTTC
TRBV2	14	NA	TRBJ1-1	many	CASSADGRVAEAFF	TGTGCCAGCAGCGCCGACGGGAGGGTTGCTGAAGCTTTCTTT
TRBV29-1	15	TRBD1	TRBJ2-2	NA	CSVVTGDPNTGELFF	TGCAGCGTCGTCACAGGGGACCCGAACACCGGGGAGCTGTTTTTT
TRBV29-1	14	TRBD1	TRBJ1-3	NA	CGGQGIEAGNTIYF	TGCGGCGGACAGGGGATCGAGGCTGGAAACACCATATATTTT
TRBV7-7	15	TRBD2	TRBJ2-5	NA	CASARGLAAGETQYF	TGTGCCAGCGCCAGAGGCCTAGCGGCAGGAGAGACCCAGTACTTC
TRBV19	12	NA	TRBJ2-5	NA	CASSRGQETQYF	TGTGCCAGTAGTAGAGGACAAGAGACCCAGTACTTC
TRBV6-5	15	TRBD1	TRBJ1-2	NA	CASSLAPGQGDGYTF	TGTGCCAGCAGTCTCGCACCCGGACAGGGGGATGGCTACACCTTC
TRBV5-6	17	TRBD2	TRBJ2-3	NA	CASSLGGGAVFTDTQYF	TGTGCCAGCAGCTTGGGCGGGGGGGCCGTATTTACAGATACGCAGTATTTT
TRBV6-5	12	NA	TRBJ1-1	NA	CASSYSAGEAFF	TGTGCCAGCAGTTACTCGGCAGGGGAAGCTTTCTTT
TRBV4-2	15	TRBD1	TRBJ2-7	few	CASSQEGQGTREQYF	TGTGCCAGCAGCCAAGAGGGACAGGGAACTCGGGAGCAGTACTTC
TRBV10-1	17	TRBD2	TRBJ2-1	NA	CASSPTGTRDYPNEQFF	TGCGCCAGCAGCCCAACCGGGACTAGGGATTACCCCAATGAGCAGTTCTTC